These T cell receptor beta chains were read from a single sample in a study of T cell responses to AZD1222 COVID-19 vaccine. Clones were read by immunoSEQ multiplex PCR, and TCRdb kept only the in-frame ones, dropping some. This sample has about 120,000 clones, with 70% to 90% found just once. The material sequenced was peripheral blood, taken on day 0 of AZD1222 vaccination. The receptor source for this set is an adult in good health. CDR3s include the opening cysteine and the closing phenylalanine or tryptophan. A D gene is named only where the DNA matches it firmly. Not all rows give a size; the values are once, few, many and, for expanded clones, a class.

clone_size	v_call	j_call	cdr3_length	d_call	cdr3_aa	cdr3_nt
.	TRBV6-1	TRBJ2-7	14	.	CASSDQRVGYEQYF	TGTGCCAGCAGTGACCAGAGGGTGGGCTACGAGCAGTACTTC
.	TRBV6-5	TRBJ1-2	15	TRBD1	CASSYGTGGYYGYTF	TGTGCCAGCAGTTACGGGACAGGGGGATACTATGGCTACACCTTC
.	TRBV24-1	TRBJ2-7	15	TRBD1	CATSDDRVGSYEQYF	TGTGCCACCAGTGATGACAGGGTGGGCTCCTACGAGCAGTACTTC
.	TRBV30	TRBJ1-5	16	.	CAWKAGTLYSNQPQHF	TGTGCCTGGAAAGCCGGGACCCTCTATAGCAATCAGCCCCAGCATTTT
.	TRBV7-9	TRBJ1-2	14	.	CASSLGRGNHGYTF	TGTGCCAGCAGCTTAGGTAGAGGGAATCATGGCTACACCTTC
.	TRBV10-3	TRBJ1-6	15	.	CASSQSESGGSPLHF	TGTGCCTCCTCTCAGTCGGAGTCCGGGGGTTCACCCCTCCACTTT
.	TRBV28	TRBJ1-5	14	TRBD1	CASSLDRVFQPQHF	TGTGCCAGCAGTTTAGACAGGGTCTTCCAGCCCCAGCATTTT
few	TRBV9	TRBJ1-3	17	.	CASSVATGTTSGNTIYF	TGTGCCAGCAGCGTAGCTACTGGAACTACCTCTGGAAACACCATATATTTT
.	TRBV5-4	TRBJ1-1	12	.	CASSPGGTEAFF	TGTGCCAGCAGTCCCGGGGGCACTGAAGCTTTCTTT
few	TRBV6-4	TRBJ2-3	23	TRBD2	CASSDLQILTSGVEQRSADTQYF	TGTGCCAGCAGTGACCTCCAGATCCTTACTAGCGGGGTTGAACAGCGCTCGGCAGATACGCAGTATTTT
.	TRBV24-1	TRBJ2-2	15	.	CATSDPRGIAGELFF	TGTGCCACCAGTGATCCTAGAGGAATCGCCGGGGAGCTGTTTTTT
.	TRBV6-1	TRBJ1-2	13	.	CASSEGQPYGYTF	TGTGCCAGCAGTGAAGGACAGCCCTATGGCTACACCTTC
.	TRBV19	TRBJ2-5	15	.	CASSIDSDRQETQYF	TGTGCCAGTAGTATTGATTCCGACAGACAAGAGACCCAGTACTTC
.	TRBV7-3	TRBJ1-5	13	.	CASSLNRDQPQHF	TGTGCCAGCAGCTTAAATCGGGATCAGCCCCAGCATTTT
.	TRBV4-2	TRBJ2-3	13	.	CASSQESTDTQYF	TGTGCCAGCAGCCAAGAAAGCACAGATACGCAGTATTTT
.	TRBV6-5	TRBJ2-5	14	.	CASRGTSWRQTQYF	TGTGCCAGCAGGGGGACTTCCTGGCGGCAGACCCAGTACTTC
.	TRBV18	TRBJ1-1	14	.	CASSPRVGVEEAFF	TGTGCCAGCTCACCGAGGGTCGGGGTAGAGGAAGCTTTCTTT
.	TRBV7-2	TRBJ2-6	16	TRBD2	CASSLDSGGRTNVLTF	TGTGCCAGCAGCTTAGATAGCGGGGGCCGGACCAACGTCCTGACTTTC
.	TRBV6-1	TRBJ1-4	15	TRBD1	CASSDHDRGVEKLFF	TGTGCCAGCAGTGATCACGACAGGGGGGTTGAAAAACTGTTTTTT
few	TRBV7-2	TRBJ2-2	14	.	CASSLAKNTGELFF	TGTGCCAGCAGCTTAGCCAAGAACACCGGGGAGCTGTTTTTT
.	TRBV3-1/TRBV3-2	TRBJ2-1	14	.	CASSQLASYNEQFF	TGTGCCAGCAGCCAACTAGCCTCCTACAATGAGCAGTTCTTC